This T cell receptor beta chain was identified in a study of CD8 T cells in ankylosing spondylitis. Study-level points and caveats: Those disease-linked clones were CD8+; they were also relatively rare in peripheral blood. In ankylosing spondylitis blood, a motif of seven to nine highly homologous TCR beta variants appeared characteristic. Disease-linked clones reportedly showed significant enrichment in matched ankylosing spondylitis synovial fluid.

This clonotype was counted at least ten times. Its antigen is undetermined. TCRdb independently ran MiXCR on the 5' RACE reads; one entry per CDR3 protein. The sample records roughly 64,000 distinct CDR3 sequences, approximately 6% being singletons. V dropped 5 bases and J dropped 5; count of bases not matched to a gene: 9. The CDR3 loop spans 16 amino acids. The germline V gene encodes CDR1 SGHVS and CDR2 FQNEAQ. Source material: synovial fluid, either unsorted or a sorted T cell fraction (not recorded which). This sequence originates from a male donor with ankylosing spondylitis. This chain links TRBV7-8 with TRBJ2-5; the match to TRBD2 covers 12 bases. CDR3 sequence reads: CASSPTGLAGGETQYF. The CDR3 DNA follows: TGTGCCAGCAGCCCGACCGGGCTAGCGGGAGGGGAGACCCAGTACTTC.